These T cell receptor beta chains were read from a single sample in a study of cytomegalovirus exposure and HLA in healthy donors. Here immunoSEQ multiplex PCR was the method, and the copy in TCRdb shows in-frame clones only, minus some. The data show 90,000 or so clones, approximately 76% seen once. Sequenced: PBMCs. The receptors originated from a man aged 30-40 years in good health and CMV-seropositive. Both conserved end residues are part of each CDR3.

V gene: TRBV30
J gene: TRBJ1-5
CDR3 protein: CAWSDQGDQPQHF

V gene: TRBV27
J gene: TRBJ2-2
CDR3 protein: CASSLFWLRTDYTGELFF

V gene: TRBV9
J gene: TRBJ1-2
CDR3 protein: CASSTTGIYGYTF

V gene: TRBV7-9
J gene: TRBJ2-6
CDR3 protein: CASSLVIENSGANVLTF

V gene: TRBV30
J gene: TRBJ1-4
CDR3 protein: CAWSSGGNEKLFF

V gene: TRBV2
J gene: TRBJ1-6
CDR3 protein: CASSGLIGENSPLHF

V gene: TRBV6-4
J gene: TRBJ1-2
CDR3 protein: CASSYSSPTAYGYTF

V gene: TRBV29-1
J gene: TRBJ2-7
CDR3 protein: CSVQKTSGNAYEQYF

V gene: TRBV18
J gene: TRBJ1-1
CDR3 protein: CASSPPWRTEAFF

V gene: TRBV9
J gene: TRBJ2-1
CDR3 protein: CASSVGRGSYNEQFF

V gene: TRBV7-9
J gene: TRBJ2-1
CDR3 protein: CASSPAGGGYNEQFF

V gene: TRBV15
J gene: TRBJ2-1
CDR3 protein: CATSRDGPGGGAGEQFF

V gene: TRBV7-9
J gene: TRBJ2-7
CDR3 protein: CASSSQGAYEQYF

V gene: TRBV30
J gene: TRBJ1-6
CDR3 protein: CAWSVRGGGRSPLHF

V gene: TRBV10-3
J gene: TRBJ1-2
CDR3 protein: CAISDGQGGYGYTF

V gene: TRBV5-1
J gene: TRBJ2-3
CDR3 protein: CASGTSDTQYF

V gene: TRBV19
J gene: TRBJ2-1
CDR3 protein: CASSIGAWGVSSYNEQFF

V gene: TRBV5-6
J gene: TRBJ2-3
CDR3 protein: CASSFSSGAHNTQYF

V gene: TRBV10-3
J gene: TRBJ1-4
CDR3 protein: CAIQGATNEKLFF

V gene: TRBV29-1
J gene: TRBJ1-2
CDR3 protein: CSVTRTRYGYTF

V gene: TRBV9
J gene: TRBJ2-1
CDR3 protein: CASSGRHGTDNEQFF

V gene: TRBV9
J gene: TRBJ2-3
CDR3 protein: CASSVNRGLAGQDTQYF

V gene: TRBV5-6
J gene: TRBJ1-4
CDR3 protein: CASRYRGGGEKLFF

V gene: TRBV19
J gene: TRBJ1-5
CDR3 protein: CASSIGTGGYQPQHF

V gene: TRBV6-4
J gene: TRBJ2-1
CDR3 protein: CASSVAGGNNEQFF

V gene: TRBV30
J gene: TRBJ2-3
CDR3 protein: CAWSPQWGAQYF

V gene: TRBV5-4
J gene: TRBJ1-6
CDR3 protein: CASSGTGVGSPLHF

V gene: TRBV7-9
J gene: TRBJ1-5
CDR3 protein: CASEPGQGGQPQHF

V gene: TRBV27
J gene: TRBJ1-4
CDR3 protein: CASSLSAYEKLFF

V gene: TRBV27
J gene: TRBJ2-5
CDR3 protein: CASSLAGGKETQYF

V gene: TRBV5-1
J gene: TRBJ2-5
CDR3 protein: CASSLEWDSGLRYF

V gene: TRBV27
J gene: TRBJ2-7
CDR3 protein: CASSSTGAGDYEQYF

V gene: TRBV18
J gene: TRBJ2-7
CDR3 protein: CASSPLGAGGSYEQYF

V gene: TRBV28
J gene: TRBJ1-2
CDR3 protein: CASLAPPGTGASNYGYTF

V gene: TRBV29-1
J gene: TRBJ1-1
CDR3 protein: CSVGAAEAFF